This T cell receptor beta chain was observed in a study of regulatory T cells in long-lasting Graves disease. The authors built TCR beta libraries using iRepertoire HTBI primers and Arm-PCR of CDR3 regions. TCRdb ran MiXCR on the multiplex PCR reads and lists one entry per CDR3 protein. The sample records about 530,000 distinct CDR3 sequences, roughly 15% being singletons. Germline loops: CDR1 SGHVS, CDR2 FQNEAQ. This CDR3 region has 14 residues. V was clipped by 3 bases and J by 5 bases; unmatched bases: 4. Comments on this clonotype: This sequence may be a read error, since a much larger clone differs from it by one base.

Time point denoted: newly diagnosed GD, antithyroid drugs for less than 3 months. There was RNA extracted from PBMCs, and the TCR library was made from it. These data are also associated with another study on T cells in Graves' hyperthyroidism and ophthalmopathy. That investigation notes: The majority of expanded thyroid clonotypes above 0.001 also appeared in blood.

The source of this sequence is a woman aged 40 to 65 with Graves disease. The specimen comprised peripheral blood mononuclear cells (PBMCs), sampled at new diagnosis, from a patient treated with antithyroid drugs. This chain uses TRBV7-8 with TRBJ1-2; 9 bases map to TRBD1. The CDR3 loop is CASSLGTGCYGYTF. CDR3 coding DNA: TGTGCCAGCAGCTTGGGGACAGGGTGTTATGGCTACACCTTC.